This passage covers 30 T cell receptor beta chains from one sample sequenced in a study of vaccination and CD4 T cells after COVID-19. Treatment meaning: approximately 11-day PBMC culture with coronavirus spike peptide pools or control peptides (ViraFEST assay). Sequencing of cultured CD4+ T cell DNA used the Oncomine TCR Beta short-read assay. TCRdb reprocessed the PCR reads with MiXCR, giving one entry per CDR3 protein. Counted here are about 15,000 distinct CDR3 sequences, roughly 74% occurring once; the ten biggest clones make up around 10%. What these receptors recognize is not known. Specimen: CD4+ T cells from blood, cultured in vitro, collected after SARS-CoV-2 vaccination. The source is a human donor who received a COVID-19 vaccine.

This clonotype appeared a single time. J is TRBJ1-2 and V is TRBV19; maybe TRBD1 (5 bases). This CDR3 spans 15 amino acids. The germline V and J ends were trimmed by 3 bases and 5 bases, with 16 bases remaining between them. Germline CDR1 and CDR2: LNHDA and SQIVND (reference sequence). The DNA for the CDR3 is TGTGCCAGTAGTATGAGGGCCACAGGAATGTATGGCTACACCTTC. Protein: CASSMRATGMYGYTF.

The chain carries TRBV30 and TRBJ1-6; D is undetermined. V was clipped by 3 bases and J by 5 bases, with 2 bases between them. The length of the CDR3 is 11 residues. Germline CDR1 reads GTSNPN; CDR2 reads SVGIG (reference sequence). The DNA of the CDR3 is TGTGCCTGGAGCGATAATTCACCCCTCCACTTT. The encoded protein is CAWSDNSPLHF.

The chain recombines TRBV15 with TRBJ2-7; the D gene is possibly TRBD1 (5 bases). Trimming took 1 base from V and 2 from J, leaving 9 bases between them. This CDR3 comprises 14 residues. The V gene's germline CDR1 is LNHNV and CDR2 YYDKDF (reference sequence). The CDR3 loop reads CATSRVREPYEQYF. DNA for the CDR3: TGTGCCACCAGCAGAGTCAGGGAACCCTACGAGCAGTACTTC. The full variable domain, its missing parts supplied by reference TRBV15 and TRBJ2-7, is DAMVIQNPRYQVTQFGKPVTLSCSQTLNHNVMYWYQQKSSQAPKLLFHYYDKDFNNEADTPDNFQSRRPNTSFCFLDIRSPGLGDTAMYLCATSRVREPYEQYFGPGTRLTVT.

The rearrangement links TRBV19 to TRBJ1-5; D might be TRBD1 (6 bases). With 6 bases removed from V and 5 bases from J, the gap between germline ends came to 14 bases. The CDR3 has 14 residues. Per the germline V gene, CDR1 is LNHDA and CDR2 is SQIVND (reference sequence). The CDR3 DNA follows: TGTGCCAGTAGATCCAGGGGAGGAGATCAGCCCCAGCATTTT. Translated, it gives CASRSRGGDQPQHF.

V usage is TRBV20-1 and J usage is TRBJ2-6; D not resolved. The germline V gene encodes CDR1 DFQATT and CDR2 SNEGSKA (reference sequence). The V and J ends lost 5 bases and 2 bases respectively, with 7 bases between them. The CDR3 length is 13 residues. CDR3 sequence: CSAFQPGANVLTF. In nucleotides, the CDR3 is TGCAGTGCTTTCCAGCCTGGGGCCAACGTCCTGACTTTC.

This rearrangement joins TRBV12-3 or TRBV12-4 to TRBJ1-1; D perhaps matches TRBD1 (5 bases). This CDR3 region has 14 residues. Deletions cut 3 bases from V and 1 base from J, with 9 bases between. The CDR3 reads CASSLSGGNTEAFF. The DNA for the CDR3 is TGTGCCAGCAGTTTGAGCGGGGGGAACACTGAAGCTTTCTTT.

The chain joins TRBV7-9 to TRBJ2-5; 8 bases are shared with TRBD2. The junction had 4 bases not matched to a gene; V was cut back by 5 bases and J by 5 bases. Germline V lookup: CDR1 SEHNR, CDR2 FQNEAQ (reference sequence). The CDR3 is made up of 13 amino acids. CDR3 sequence: CASSPIAGETQYF. As DNA, the CDR3 is TGTGCCAGCAGCCCAATAGCGGGGGAGACCCAGTACTTC.

The J gene is TRBJ1-2, the V gene TRBV5-1; possible D gene TRBD1, 5 bases. Between the trimmed V and J ends, which lost 2 bases and 5 bases, there was a span of 10 bases. The CDR3 has 13 residues. The germline CDR1 and CDR2 sequences are SGHRS and YFSETQ. The CDR3 here is CASSFWGPYGYTF. The DNA of the CDR3 is TGCGCCAGCAGCTTTTGGGGACCGTATGGCTACACCTTC.

The chain recombines TRBV10-1 with TRBJ1-5; perhaps TRBD1 as D (6 bases). Trimming pared 3 bases from V and 0 bases from J, leaving 18 bases between. Germline V gene data show CDR1 as WNHNN and CDR2 as SYGVQD (reference sequence). The CDR3 is 18 residues long. DNA for the CDR3: TGCGCCAGCAGTGAATTAGAGACCAGGGGATTTAGCAATCAGCCCCAGCATTTT. Its translation: CASSELETRGFSNQPQHF.

This sequence joins TRBV7-2 and TRBJ2-3, with D possibly matching TRBD2 (6 bases). V was shortened by 0 bases and J by 1 base, with 11 bases between the two germline ends. CDR3 size: 16 residues. In germline, CDR1 is SGHTA, CDR2 FQGNSA. CDR3 DNA: TGTGCCAGCAGCTTAGCTCCACTAGCTGGCACAGATACGCAGTATTTT. This encodes CASSLAPLAGTDTQYF. The entire variable domain, with the rest obtained from reference TRBV7-2 and TRBJ2-3, is as follows: GAGVSQSPSNKVTEKGKDVELRCDPISGHTALYWYRQSLGQGLEFLIYFQGNSAPDKSGLPSDRFSAERTGGSVSTLTIQRTQQEDSAVYLCASSLAPLAGTDTQYFGPGTRLTVL.

The V and J genes are TRBV19 and TRBJ1-1, with D possibly being TRBD1 (5 bases). Germline CDR1 and CDR2: LNHDA and SQIVND (reference sequence). V gave up 6 bases and J gave up 1 base, with 12 bases separating them. The CDR3 runs 14 residues. CDR3 bases: TGTGCCAGTAGCATTGACAGCACGAACACTGAAGCTTTCTTT. It translates to CASSIDSTNTEAFF.

This chain connects TRBV25-1 to TRBJ1-6; the match to TRBD1 covers 9 bases. The germline V gene has CDR1 MGHDK and CDR2 SYGVNS. The CDR3 is made up of 15 amino acids. After removal of 7 bases from V and 9 bases from J, the junction contained 10 bases not matched to a gene. For the CDR3, the DNA is TGTGCCAGCAATGCACGGACAGGGGAAGGTTCACCCCTCCACTTT. This gives the protein CASNARTGEGSPLHF.

V and J are TRBV19 and TRBJ2-7; unclear D gene. The CDR3 extends over 15 amino acids. CDR1 is LNHDA, CDR2 SQIVND, per germline (reference sequence). Between the trimmed V and J ends, which lost 1 base and 1 base, there was a span of 11 bases. CDR3 amino acids: CASSIAPDPSYEQYF. The CDR3 nucleotides read TGTGCCAGTAGTATAGCTCCAGACCCTTCCTACGAGCAGTACTTC.

This clonotype was observed a handful of times. This chain connects TRBV6-1 to TRBJ1-2; 7 bases agree with TRBD1. The V gene's germline CDR1 is MNHNS and CDR2 SASEGT. V trimming: 9 bases; J trimming: 3 bases; junction bases outside the gene matches: 16. The CDR3 spans 16 residues. CDR3 bases: TGTGCCAGTGTACGGGACAGATTCGACAAGTACTATGGCTACACCTTC. As protein: CASVRDRFDKYYGYTF.

The chain couples TRBV6-1 to TRBJ1-6, with D unclear. The CDR3 extends over 15 amino acids. Trimming took off 6 bases at V and 0 bases at J, with 9 bases between the two ends. CDR1 and CDR2 (germline): MNHNS, SASEGT. The DNA for the CDR3 is TGTGCCAGCAGATTGGACGACTCCTATAATTCACCCCTCCACTTT. The encoded protein is CASRLDDSYNSPLHF.

For the CDR3, the DNA is TGTGCCAGCAGTGAAGCCCGGGTCACCGGGGAGCTGTTTTTT. This translates into CASSEARVTGELFF. The chain is built from TRBV2 and TRBJ2-2; D is unresolved. Trimming stripped 0 bases from V and 4 bases from J, with 6 bases between. CDR1 is SNHLY, CDR2 FYNNEI, per germline. The CDR3 has 14 amino acids.

This clonotype occurred once. V usage is TRBV5-1 and J usage is TRBJ2-1; tentative D call: TRBD2 (6 bases). This CDR3 contains 16 residues. The V gene's germline CDR1 is SGHRS and CDR2 YFSETQ. V dropped 4 bases and J dropped 5 bases, with 19 bases sitting between them. The CDR3 is CASSPRLASFNNEQFF. The CDR3 nucleotides read TGCGCCAGCAGCCCAAGGCTAGCGTCTTTTAACAATGAGCAGTTCTTC.

The rearrangement links TRBV27 to TRBJ1-3, with a possible D match to TRBD1 (5 bases). V gave up 7 bases and J gave up 0 bases, with 16 bases separating them. This CDR3 is built from 16 residues. The V gene's germline CDR1 is MNHEY and CDR2 SMNVEV (reference sequence). The CDR3 DNA reads as TGTGCCAGCACCGACCATGGGGACCTCTCTGGAAACACCATATATTTT. It translates to CASTDHGDLSGNTIYF.

The V call is TRBV12-3 or TRBV12-4, the J call TRBJ1-3, with a weak D call TRBD1 (6 bases). V was clipped by 10 bases and J by 7 bases, with 17 bases between them. This CDR3 is built from 13 residues. For the CDR3, the DNA is TGTGCCACCAAAAGGGACATTAGGAACACCATATATTTT. Translation: CATKRDIRNTIYF.

This clonotype has only a few counts. The chain has TRBV27 and TRBJ2-3; 7 bases are shared with TRBD1. The germline V gene encodes CDR1 MNHEY and CDR2 SMNVEV (reference sequence). The CDR3 length is 15 residues. The V gene end was trimmed by 6 bases and the J gene end by 0 bases; junction bases not matched to a gene: 6. In DNA form, the CDR3 reads TGTGCCAGCAGCCTCACAGGGGAGAGCACAGATACGCAGTATTTT. Translating it yields CASSLTGESTDTQYF.

The rearrangement uses TRBV2 and TRBJ1-5; D gene uncertain. The germline V gene encodes CDR1 SNHLY and CDR2 FYNNEI. V was clipped by 3 bases and J by 2 bases, with 11 bases between them. CDR3 length: 15 amino acids. As DNA, the CDR3 is TGTGCCAGCAGTGAGACAAGAACAGGCAATCAGCCCCAGCATTTT. Protein: CASSETRTGNQPQHF.

The chain combines TRBV2 with TRBJ1-1; 8 bases line up with TRBD1. CDR1 and CDR2 (germline): SNHLY, FYNNEI. V gave up 7 bases and J gave up 4 bases; unmatched junction bases: 2. CDR3 length equals 12 residues. CDR3 region: CASKTGGTEAFF. The CDR3, as DNA: TGTGCCAGCAAAACAGGGGGCACTGAAGCTTTCTTT.

The V call is TRBV7-3, the J call TRBJ2-1; a weak D match, TRBD1 (6 bases). The CDR3 covers 15 residues. Germline V gives CDR1 SGHTA, CDR2 FQGTGA. The V end was cut by 2 bases, the J end by 6 bases, with 14 bases between. The CDR3 loop reads CASSLGRLGGNEQFF. CDR3 coding DNA: TGTGCCAGCAGCTTAGGTAGGCTAGGGGGCAATGAGCAGTTCTTC.

The chain joins TRBV24-1 to TRBJ1-2; D is unresolved. V lost 3 bases, J lost 2 bases, and 6 bases lay in between. The CDR3 runs 13 residues. CDR1 is KGHDR and CDR2 is SFDVKD in the germline V gene. The CDR3 DNA sequence: TGTGCCACCAGTGATAGGTCCAACTATGGCTACACCTTC. Translating gives CATSDRSNYGYTF.

The chain links TRBV30 to TRBJ2-7, with TRBD2 matching 8 bases. Germline trimming cut 5 bases from V and 6 bases from J; bases unmatched to any gene: 12. Germline values: CDR1 GTSNPN, CDR2 SVGIG (reference sequence). The CDR3 spans 14 residues. The CDR3 spells CAWEKPGLVSEQYF. DNA for the CDR3: TGTGCCTGGGAGAAACCGGGACTAGTGAGCGAGCAGTACTTC.

This clonotype is termed medium-sized. The genes are TRBV20-1 and TRBJ2-3; D may be TRBD2 (6 bases). The CDR3 is 13 residues long. Per the germline V gene, CDR1 is DFQATT and CDR2 is SNEGSKA (reference sequence). Between the trimmed V and J ends, which lost 0 bases and 6 bases, there was a span of 10 bases. CDR3 residues: CSARDWREDTQYF. CDR3 coding DNA: TGCAGTGCTAGAGATTGGAGGGAGGATACGCAGTATTTT.

The chain employs TRBV24-1 and TRBJ2-1, with D possibly TRBD2 on 7 matching bases. This CDR3 contains 17 residues. Germline CDR1 KGHDR, CDR2 SFDVKD. Trimming stripped 4 bases from V and 0 bases from J, with 15 bases between. In nucleotides, the CDR3 is TGTGCCACCAGTGAGCAAAGCGGGACAAACTCCTACAATGAGCAGTTCTTC. It codes for CATSEQSGTNSYNEQFF.

This rearrangement joins TRBV24-1 to TRBJ1-5; possibly TRBD1 for D (5 bases). The CDR3 runs to 18 residues. From germline, CDR1 is KGHDR and CDR2 SFDVKD. Trimming stripped 2 bases from V and 2 bases from J, with 18 bases between. CDR3 loop: CATSDSKGPTGGNQPQHF. CDR3 coding DNA: TGTGCCACCAGTGATTCTAAGGGACCCACGGGTGGCAATCAGCCCCAGCATTTT.

V usage is TRBV6-1 and J usage is TRBJ1-2; TRBD1 matches at 7 bases. Per the germline V gene, CDR1 is MNHNS and CDR2 is SASEGT. Losses at the gene ends were 6 bases for V and 3 bases for J; bases not matched to a gene: 4. The CDR3 is 13 amino acids. CDR3 region: CASRKTGYYGYTF. DNA of the CDR3: TGTGCCAGCAGAAAGACAGGGTACTATGGCTACACCTTC.

The J gene is TRBJ1-2, the V gene TRBV7-6; D unresolved. V lost 4 bases and J lost 2, with 8 bases in between. The CDR3 covers 13 residues. Germline V lookup: CDR1 SGHVS, CDR2 FNYEAQ. CDR3 region: CASSSDENYGYTF. In DNA form, the CDR3 reads TGTGCCAGCAGCTCAGACGAGAACTATGGCTACACCTTC.